A single sample is the source of the 2 T cell receptor beta chains below, sequenced in a study of response to subunit inactivated influenza vaccine. One entry per CDR3 protein results from TCRdb running MiXCR on the RT-PCR reads. There are 150,000 to 200,000 distinct CDR3 sequences in the sample; 9.5% to 15% occur only once, and around 32% lies in the top ten. The sample was also linked to a second study, of T cells expressing NK-cell markers. That work adds: In generating TCR beta cDNA, 5'RACE template switching with UMIs was used.

This specimen consisted of CD8+ T cells sorted from PBMCs, obtained 12 days after vaccination. These TCRs come from a man between 45 and 60 years old who received an inactivated influenza vaccine.

This clonotype was seen a few times. The chain joins TRBV28 to TRBJ2-1; D uncertain. In germline, CDR1 is MDHEN, CDR2 SYDVKM. The CDR3 totals 19 residues. Trimming pared 4 bases from V and 0 bases from J, leaving 22 bases between. This CDR3 reads CASSSSRAPGPYSYNEQFF. DNA for the CDR3: TGTGCCAGCAGTTCCAGCCGGGCCCCCGGCCCTTACTCCTACAATGAGCAGTTCTTC. Supplemented by reference TRBV28 and TRBJ2-1, the full variable domain reads DVKVTQSSRYLVKRTGEKVFLECVQDMDHENMFWYRQDPGLGLRLIYFSYDVKMKEKGDIPEGYSVSREKKERFSLILESASTNQTSMYLCASSSSRAPGPYSYNEQFFGPGTRLTVL.

This clonotype was seen a handful of times. The rearrangement uses TRBV4-1 and TRBJ2-2; possibly TRBD1 for D (6 bases). The germline V gene encodes CDR1 MGHRA and CDR2 YSYEKL. V dropped 1 base and J dropped 0 bases, with 21 bases sitting between them. This CDR3 has 20 residues. CDR3 loop: CASSQVIGRGLDANTGELFF. CDR3 sequence (DNA): TGCGCCAGCAGCCAAGTCATTGGAAGGGGGTTAGACGCGAACACCGGGGAGCTGTTTTTT.